The sequence of this TCR beta chain was determined in a study of shared clonotypes between healthy human individuals. Study findings and constraints: Sample collection involved blood only; tissue repertoires are likely different.

Adult donors, all healthy and HIV-negative, had no recent acute infections or vaccinations. Among the donors, all were Caucasian adults who lived in Nashville, Tennessee. The authors divided CD4+ cells into CD45RA+ naive and CD45RA-negative memory subsets. Remarks on this clone: The target antigen is unknown. One end of the junction varies from germline; a read error may be responsible.

TCRdb keeps only in-frame clones here, not all; method: immunoSEQ multiplex PCR. The sample has about 1.1 million clones, 77% seen once; the top ten hold about 0.89%. The TCR sequence derives from a man between 18 and 29 years old in good health. Some clones in this sample may be carry-over from other donors' samples. Sequenced sample: memory CD4+ T cells from PBMCs. The subset: CD45RA-negative fraction.

In DNA form, the CDR3 reads TGTGCCAGCAGCATAGCGGGAGTTAGCTCCTACGAGCAGTACTTC. Protein: CASSIAGVSSYEQYF. The chain recombines TRBV7-8 with TRBJ2-7, with 9 bases fitting TRBD2. This CDR3 has 15 amino acids. Germline V CDR1 and CDR2: SGHVS, FQNEAQ.